This T cell receptor beta chain was documented in a study of regulatory T cells in long-lasting Graves disease. Study results and caveats: Newly diagnosed Graves' patients exceeded persistent ones in TCR diversity. Persistent disease favored TRBV28, TRBJ1-2 and TRBJ2-5.

Comments on this clonotype: Antigen: not known.

The authors built TCR beta libraries using iRepertoire HTBI primers and Arm-PCR of CDR3 regions. TCRdb itself ran the multiplex PCR reads through MiXCR, one entry per CDR3 protein. This table has hundreds of thousands of distinct CDR3 sequences, about 20% appearing once. Time point indicated: persistent/refractory GD, antithyroid drugs over 5 years with positive TRAb. Extracted PBMC RNA gave rise to the TCR library. American Thyroid Association guidelines served as the basis for diagnosing Graves' disease. The V gene's germline CDR1 is SGHRS and CDR2 YFSETQ. This CDR3 region has 15 residues. The V gene lost 0 bases and the J gene lost 8 bases, with 15 bases spanning the gap.

The clonotype was recovered from a female donor with Graves disease. This sequence joins TRBV5-1 and TRBJ1-5, with a possible D match to TRBD1 (6 bases). The source material was peripheral blood mononuclear cells (PBMCs), sampled when the disease was refractory, from a patient treated with antithyroid drugs. CDR3 amino acids: CASSLGGGGLEPQHF. CDR3 bases: TGCGCCAGCAGCTTGGGCGGAGGGGGGCTAGAGCCCCAGCATTTT.